This TCR beta chain was captured by sequencing in a study of early T cells in non-severe SARS-CoV-2 infection. Overall study context: Sequencing input comprised bulk RNA from unsorted whole blood; chain pairing was not available.

This clonotype turned up a few times. Trimming cost V 4 bases and J 3 bases, with 10 bases left between them. The CDR3 covers 14 residues. CDR1 and CDR2 (germline): MNHEY, SVGEGT. The TCR library protocol was used to attach unique molecular identifiers. These identifiers were attached to individual cDNA molecules. TCRdb redid the calling of the 5' RACE reads with MiXCR, one entry per CDR3 protein. The sample lists tens of thousands of distinct CDR3 sequences, 12% to 15% occurring once. The chain is built from TRBV6-2 or TRBV6-3 and TRBJ1-5, with D possibly TRBD1 on 5 matching bases. Sequencing input: whole blood. The clonotype comes from an adult who was a healthcare worker with PCR-confirmed SARS-CoV-2 infection or an uninfected control (not recorded which). The CDR3 coding sequence is TGTGCCAGCAGTTTAACGGGACTCAATCAGCCCCAGCATTTT. It translates to CASSLTGLNQPQHF.